This is a list of T cell receptor beta chains from one sample in a study of CXCR3-negative and CXCR3-positive naive CD8 T cells. TCRdb reworked the 5' RACE reads into one entry per CDR3 protein, no DNA. The sample is made up of about 5,200 distinct CDR3 sequences, and the top ten hold less than 3% of it. Sequenced input: naive CXCR3- CD8+ T cells from blood. All receptors come from a human donor in good health. Some clones in this sample may be carry-over from other donors' samples. Each CDR3 is given with its conserved first and last residue. Each record gives: clone size, V gene, J gene, CDR3 protein. Expanded clones get a size class; other rows say once, few or many, or leave the size out.

-,TRBV2,TRBJ1-2,CASSAGDGYTF
-,TRBV10-3,TRBJ2-1,CAISPGLADDEQFF
-,TRBV28,TRBJ2-5,CASSSGLSRGTQYF
-,TRBV7-3,TRBJ2-1,CASSLKGPLLADSYNEQFF
-,TRBV29-1,TRBJ2-7,CSVEGTGRDYEQYF
medium-sized,TRBV5-1,TRBJ2-3,CASSLSSASTDTQYF
large,TRBV9,TRBJ1-3,CASSVATANAGNTIYF
-,TRBV20-1,TRBJ2-1,CSARELDEQFF
-,TRBV15,TRBJ2-1,CATSRRWEDEQFF
-,TRBV19,TRBJ2-1,CASSGVLSSLYNEQFF
-,TRBV7-3,TRBJ2-2,CASSPQTGFANTGELFF
medium-sized,TRBV6-5,TRBJ2-1,CASSQFRTSYNEQFF
medium-sized,TRBV4-1,TRBJ1-3,CASSLRTASGNTIYF
-,TRBV4-1,TRBJ1-2,CASSQDRGREAGYTF
medium-sized,TRBV7-2,TRBJ2-7,CASSLGAGGYEQYF
medium-sized,TRBV21-1,TRBJ1-5,CASSKALWGGGSAPIRRPQHF
medium-sized,TRBV29-1,TRBJ2-7,CSARGGGDYEQYF
medium-sized,TRBV29-1,TRBJ1-1,CSATGGRTEAFF
-,TRBV20-1,TRBJ2-7,CSARVLQGSYEQYF
-,TRBV7-6,TRBJ2-5,CASSSGLVQETQYF
-,TRBV29-1,TRBJ2-1,CSILSGNEQFF
-,TRBV20-1,TRBJ2-7,CSANSGGPPYEQYF
medium-sized,TRBV29-1,TRBJ2-2,CSVVRTGELFF
-,TRBV23-1,TRBJ2-5,CAGFGGQETQYF
-,TRBV20-1,TRBJ2-3,CSGQELRHTQYF
-,TRBV2,TRBJ2-5,CASSDGSEETQYF
-,TRBV29-1,TRBJ2-5,CSGTGLANQETQYF